The clone carrying this TCR beta chain showed up just a few times. TCRdb recomputed calls from the 5' RACE reads with MiXCR, one row per CDR3 protein. The sample carries about 720,000 distinct CDR3 sequences, about 20% recorded once. The data were taken from a study of identical twins. This CDR3 is 13 amino acids long. The V gene lost 1 base and the J gene lost 7 bases, with 10 bases spanning the gap. CDR1 SGHKS and CDR2 YYEKEE come from the germline V gene (reference sequence). The data also belong to a second study, concerning T cells expressing NK-cell markers.

Source material: PBMCs. The sequence was obtained from a woman aged 18-29 years in good health. This rearrangement joins TRBV5-5 to TRBJ2-3; D tentatively reads TRBD1 or TRBD2 (5 bases each). CDR3 DNA: TGTGCCAGCAGCTTGTGGGGGATGAATACGCAGTATTTT. Translating gives CASSLWGMNTQYF.